Listed here is a single TCR beta chain. Terminally differentiated effector memory CD45RA+ cells were excluded from the naive CD8 cells, which were CD45RO-negative and positively selected for CCR7. Donors were Caucasian adults residing in Nashville, Tennessee, USA. This sample was taken from a study of shared clonotypes between healthy human individuals. About the research overall: Per donor, CD8 memory used one plate, CD8 naive used two, CD4 memory used three and CD4 naive used three.

Assay runs were performed at deep level. Original handling: Filtering was not the same, since immunoSEQ gave junction-only sequences without quality scores. Profiling relied on immunoSEQ multiplex PCR, and the TCRdb table lists in-frame clones only, not all of them. V and J calls and clone size are copied from that table; D and trimming were computed from the DNA. The sample yields about 590,000 clones, less than 97% seen once. The V end lost 0 bases, the J end lost 5 bases, and 8 bases lay between the germline ends. The CDR3 contains 13 residues. Germline values: CDR1 SGHDT, CDR2 YYEEEE. The sequenced material came from naive CD8+ T cells sorted from blood. The V gene is TRBV5-6, the J gene TRBJ2-5; no definite D call. This clonotype was obtained from a woman in her 30s in good health. CDR3 nucleotide sequence: TGTGCCAGCAGCTTGGGCATCTCGGAGACCCAGTACTTC. Its protein product is CASSLGISETQYF.